The 17 T cell receptor beta chains presented below share a single source sample, sequenced in a study of CD8 T cells in ankylosing spondylitis. Study-wide results and caveats: There was a TCR beta motif, made of several highly homologous variants, that appeared characteristic of ankylosing spondylitis blood.

The antigens for these receptors are not known. TCRdb re-derived calls from the 5' RACE reads in MiXCR, one entry per CDR3 protein. The table lists some 450,000 distinct CDR3 sequences, over 15% of them singletons. Sequences were obtained from blood, either unsorted or a sorted T cell fraction (not recorded which). The receptors derive from a male donor with ankylosing spondylitis.

This clonotype was detected only a few times. V and J are TRBV4-1 and TRBJ2-1; D assignment may be TRBD1 or TRBD2 (5 bases each). Trimming stripped 4 bases from V and 1 base from J, with 17 bases between. This CDR3 region has 17 residues. The germline CDR1 and CDR2 sequences are MGHRA and YSYEKL. The CDR3 is CASSLRGRGASYNEQFF. CDR3 nucleotides: TGCGCCAGCAGCCTAAGGGGTCGGGGCGCATCCTACAATGAGCAGTTCTTC.

Only one count was recorded for this clonotype. This chain joins TRBV20-1 and TRBJ2-1, with TRBD1 identical over 7 bases. With V trimmed by 2 bases and J by 4 bases, 2 bases remained unmatched. CDR1 DFQATT and CDR2 SNEGSKA come from the germline V gene (reference sequence). The CDR3 is made up of 13 amino acids. In DNA, the CDR3 is TGCAGTGCTAGACAGGGGGTGTACAATGAGCAGTTCTTC. The encoded protein is CSARQGVYNEQFF.

In this sample, this clonotype turned up many times. V gene TRBV7-9 combines with J gene TRBJ2-5; no reliable D call. V was cut by 2 bases and J by 1 base, with 5 bases left in between. The CDR3 loop spans 13 amino acids. Germline V lookup: CDR1 SEHNR, CDR2 FQNEAQ (reference sequence). The CDR3 nucleotides read TGTGCCAGCAGCTTACGGGTCCAAGAGACCCAGTACTTC. Encoded protein: CASSLRVQETQYF.

The chain employs TRBV29-1 and TRBJ2-5; maybe TRBD2 (5 bases). This CDR3 is 12 amino acids long. Germline V lookup: CDR1 SQVTM, CDR2 ANQGSEA. Trimming took off 1 base at V and 5 bases at J, with 8 bases between the two ends. CDR3 sequence: CSVEAGSETQYF. The DNA of the CDR3 is TGCAGCGTTGAAGCGGGGAGTGAGACCCAGTACTTC.

This clonotype has only a few counts. The chain employs TRBV12-3 or TRBV12-4 and TRBJ1-5, with D unclear. There are 16 residues in the CDR3. V lost 1 base, J lost 2 bases, and 12 bases lay in between. In DNA form, the CDR3 reads TGTGCCAGCAGTTTAGGTGTGTTTTTGCGCAATCAGCCCCAGCATTTT. This codes for CASSLGVFLRNQPQHF.

This clonotype appeared many times. The chain recombines TRBV24-1 with TRBJ1-5, with D uncertain. Trimming took off 2 bases at V and 0 bases at J, with 13 bases between the two ends. CDR3 size: 17 residues. CDR1 is KGHDR and CDR2 is SFDVKD in the germline V gene. The DNA for the CDR3 is TGTGCCACCAGTGATTCCCAGGCCCGTAATAGCAATCAGCCCCAGCATTTT. Protein sequence: CATSDSQARNSNQPQHF.

This clonotype was detected only a few times. V usage is TRBV15 and J usage is TRBJ2-2; 11 positions match TRBD2. Germline V gives CDR1 LNHNV, CDR2 YYDKDF (reference sequence). The CDR3 totals 16 residues. Trimming at V came to 1 base and at J to 6 bases, leaving 4 bases not matched to a gene. The chain's CDR3 is CATSRGLAGKAGELFF. The CDR3 DNA is TGTGCCACCAGCAGAGGACTAGCGGGGAAGGCCGGGGAGCTGTTTTTT. Combining the CDR3 with reference TRBV15 and TRBJ2-2 gives the whole variable domain DAMVIQNPRYQVTQFGKPVTLSCSQTLNHNVMYWYQQKSSQAPKLLFHYYDKDFNNEADTPDNFQSRRPNTSFCFLDIRSPGLGDTAMYLCATSRGLAGKAGELFFGEGSRLTVL.

The chain links TRBV10-3 to TRBJ1-1; D call uncertain. The V end was cut by 2 bases, the J end by 4 bases, with 8 bases between. Per the germline V gene, CDR1 is ENHRY and CDR2 is SYGVKD. CDR3 length: 13 residues. Here the CDR3 reads CAISEAPVTEAFF. The CDR3 coding sequence is TGTGCCATCAGTGAGGCTCCCGTCACTGAAGCTTTCTTT.

The sample holds a few counts of this clonotype. The genes are TRBV2 and TRBJ2-3; 9 nucleotides line up with TRBD1. The CDR3 loop spans 14 amino acids. Germline values: CDR1 SNHLY, CDR2 FYNNEI. The V and J ends lost 6 bases and 3 bases, in that order; junction bases with no gene match: 4. In DNA, the CDR3 is TGTGCCAGCAGCGCGACAGGGGGAACAGATACGCAGTATTTT. Its translation: CASSATGGTDTQYF.

The CDR3 region has the DNA TGTGCCAGCTCCGGAGGACAGAACTCCTACAATGAGCAGTTCTTC. It encodes CASSGGQNSYNEQFF. The chain links TRBV13 to TRBJ2-1; weak D call: TRBD1 (6 bases). Germline CDR1 and CDR2: PRHDT and FYEKMQ (reference sequence). The CDR3 spans 15 residues. Trimming left V 8 bases short and J 0 bases short, with 14 bases between.

This rearrangement joins TRBV10-3 to TRBJ1-5; D uncertain. This CDR3 is built from 13 residues. Trimming took 6 bases from V and 2 from J, leaving 8 bases between them. CDR1 and CDR2 (germline): ENHRY, SYGVKD. The CDR3 DNA is TGTGCCATCAGAGGCTCGGGCAATCAGCCCCAGCATTTT. Encoded protein: CAIRGSGNQPQHF.

This clonotype occurred many times. This chain connects TRBV20-1 to TRBJ2-5; TRBD1 agrees at 8 bases. J was trimmed by 2 bases and V by 5 bases; bases with no gene match: 10. The CDR3 runs to 15 residues. CDR1 and CDR2 (germline): DFQATT, SNEGSKA (reference sequence). The DNA for the CDR3 is TGCAGTGCTCACCCCGCCAGGACAGGGCAAGAGACCCAGTACTTC. As protein: CSAHPARTGQETQYF.

The V and J genes are TRBV9 and TRBJ2-1; D could derive from TRBD1 or TRBD2 (6 bases each). The germline gives CDR1 SGDLS, CDR2 YYNGEE. CDR3 length: 16 amino acids. V shed 0 bases and J shed 4 bases, with 14 bases lying between them. The CDR3 DNA sequence: TGTGCCAGCAGCGTAGGGGGGGCCCTTGGGTACAATGAGCAGTTCTTC. This gives the protein CASSVGGALGYNEQFF.

This clonotype was observed a handful of times. The V gene is TRBV5-1, the J gene TRBJ2-3; unclear D gene. Germline V gene lookup returns CDR1 SGHRS and CDR2 YFSETQ. V was clipped by 2 bases and J by 6 bases, with 13 bases between them. CDR3 length: 14 amino acids. As DNA, the CDR3 is TGCGCCAGCAGCTTTACTCCGACGGCGGATACGCAGTATTTT. Residues: CASSFTPTADTQYF.

Only a few counts were recorded for this clonotype. The chain has TRBV6-5 and TRBJ1-1; D gene unclear. Germline V gene sequence: CDR1 MNHEY, CDR2 SVGAGI. The CDR3 contains 15 residues. Trimming cost V 2 bases and J 7 bases, with 17 bases left between them. CDR3 nucleotides: TGTGCCAGCAGTTACAGGACTCCTAAGGGAAGTGAAGCTTTCTTT. This codes for CASSYRTPKGSEAFF.

This clonotype occurred a few times. The genes are TRBV27 and TRBJ2-7; D ambiguous. Per the germline V gene, CDR1 is MNHEY and CDR2 is SMNVEV (reference sequence). Trimming stripped 3 bases from V and 2 bases from J, with 11 bases between. The CDR3 is 14 amino acids. CDR3 in amino acids: CASSFRYGPYEQYF. CDR3 nucleotides: TGTGCCAGCAGTTTTCGGTACGGGCCCTACGAGCAGTACTTC.

The CDR3 bases are TGTGCCAGCAGCTTATTGCGCACTGAAGCTTTCTTT. This gives the protein CASSLLRTEAFF. The chain carries TRBV7-9 and TRBJ1-1; D remains unclear. CDR3 length: 12 residues. Trimming left V 2 bases short and J 4 bases short, with 5 bases between. CDR1 is SEHNR and CDR2 is FQNEAQ in the germline V gene (reference sequence).